The 26 T cell receptor beta chains below come from one sample, sequenced in a study of molecular identifiers for immune sequencing clone quantification. TCRdb recomputed calls from the PCR reads with MiXCR, one row per CDR3 protein. The sample includes around 320,000 distinct CDR3 sequences, roughly a quarter of them seen just once. Material: naive CD8+ T cells from blood, with Jurkat cell RNA spiked in. Regarding subset: FACS-sorted CD8+CD4-CCR7+CD45RA+ naive T cells. Receptor source: a human donor in good health. Some libraries in this study had Jurkat cell RNA spiked in.

In its sample, this clonotype was seen many times. This chain joins TRBV5-5 and TRBJ2-7; tentative D call: TRBD2 (5 bases). CDR1 SGHKS and CDR2 YYEKEE come from the germline V gene (reference sequence). Trimming took 4 bases from V and 5 from J, leaving 10 bases between them. The CDR3 is made up of 12 amino acids. CDR3 amino acids: CASSGDGDEQYF. CDR3 coding DNA: TGTGCCAGCAGCGGCGACGGGGACGAGCAGTACTTC. The full variable domain, with the rest looked up from reference TRBV5-5 and TRBJ2-7, is DAGVTQSPTHLIKTRGQQVTLRCSPISGHKSVSWYQQVLGQGPQFIFQYYEKEERGRGNFPDRFSARQFPNYSSELNVNALLLGDSALYLCASSGDGDEQYFGPGTRLTVT.

As for this clonotype: This may come from a read error, since a much larger clone is one base off. The chain has TRBV12-3 or TRBV12-4 and TRBJ2-3; the D gene is possibly TRBD2 (5 bases). V was trimmed by 5 bases and J by 2 bases, leaving 8 bases between them. The CDR3 runs to 13 residues. CDR3 in DNA: TGTGCCAGCAGTAGAGGGAACACAGATACGCAGTATTTT. Amino acid sequence: CASSRGNTDTQYF.

Of note for this clonotype: This may be a read error, as it is one base from a much larger clone. The chain uses TRBV7-9 and TRBJ1-1; unclear D gene. Germline-derived CDR1 and CDR2 are SEHNR and FQNEAQ (reference sequence). V was shortened by 5 bases and J by 6 bases, with 13 bases between the two germline ends. The CDR3 covers 13 residues. CDR3 region: CASSETDGAEAFF. The DNA of the CDR3 is TGTGCCAGCAGCGAAACTGACGGCGCTGAAGCTTTCTTT.

This clonotype was picked up many times. The chain joins TRBV4-1 to TRBJ2-1; D call uncertain. The germline gives CDR1 MGHRA, CDR2 YSYEKL. CDR3 length: 11 residues. V was trimmed by 2 bases and J by 10 bases, leaving 6 bases between them. In DNA form, the CDR3 reads TGCGCCAGCAGCCAAAGTCAGGAGCAGTTCTTC. Encoded protein: CASSQSQEQFF.

A note on this clonotype: A clone one base away is much larger, so this may be a read error. The CDR3 sequence: CASSVAGGVATEALF. The CDR3 nucleotides read TGTGCCAGCAGTGTTGCAGGAGGGGTAGCGACTGAAGCTCTCTTT. This rearrangement joins TRBV2 to TRBJ1-1, with a weak D call TRBD1 (5 bases). The CDR3 is 15 residues long. CDR1 and CDR2 (germline): SNHLY, FYNNEI. Based on the CDR3 plus reference TRBV2 and TRBJ1-1, the full variable domain is EPEVTQTPSHQVTQMGQEVILRCVPISNHLYFYWYRQILGQKVEFLVSFYNNEISEKSEIFDDQFSVERPDGSNFTLKIRSTKLEDSAMYFCASSVAGGVATEALFGQGTRLTVV.

This clonotype was found many times. The genes are TRBV12-3 or TRBV12-4 and TRBJ2-5; 12 nucleotides align to TRBD2. The CDR3 contains 15 residues. J lost 5 bases, V lost 6 bases, and 7 bases had no gene match. CDR3 sequence (DNA): TGTGCCAGCAGCTTAACTAGCGGGGGGCCGGAGACCCAGTACTTC. Its translation is CASSLTSGGPETQYF.

This clonotype was picked up many times. The chain is built from TRBV5-1 and TRBJ2-6, with a tentative D call TRBD1 (6 bases). V was cut by 3 bases and J by 2 bases, with 12 bases left in between. This CDR3 is 16 amino acids long. CDR1 is SGHRS and CDR2 is YFSETQ in the germline V gene. CDR3 DNA: TGCGCCAGCAGCTACACGACAGGAACTGGGGCCAACGTCCTGACTTTC. Its translation is CASSYTTGTGANVLTF.

V gene TRBV4-3 combines with J gene TRBJ2-7; D is unclear. Germline V gene sequence: CDR1 LGHNA, CDR2 YSLEER. Trimming stripped 1 base from V and 1 base from J, with 11 bases between. This CDR3 contains 15 residues. The CDR3 region is CASSQVKSPSYEQYF. In DNA, the CDR3 is TGCGCCAGCAGCCAAGTTAAGTCCCCGTCCTACGAGCAGTACTTC.

This rearrangement joins TRBV15 to TRBJ1-1, with 9 bases identical to TRBD1. J gave up 1 base and V 6 bases, and 9 bases lay outside the gene matches. This CDR3 region has 16 residues. CDR1 LNHNV and CDR2 YYDKDF come from the germline V gene (reference sequence). CDR3 sequence (DNA): TGTGCCACCAGGACCTTCCGGACAGGGGAGAACACTGAAGCTTTCTTT. The encoded protein is CATRTFRTGENTEAFF.

Note on this clonotype: A much more abundant neighbour one base away suggests this may be a read error. The chain has TRBV12-3 or TRBV12-4 and TRBJ2-3; D might be TRBD1 (6 bases). This CDR3 spans 18 amino acids. CDR3 loop: CASSPGQGIMFKTDTRYF. The CDR3 DNA sequence: TGTGCCAGCAGTCCGGGGCAGGGGATAATGTTTAAGACAGATACGCGGTATTTT.

This clonotype was seen ten or more times. V is TRBV7-9 and J is TRBJ1-2, with TRBD1 as a possible D gene (5 bases). Looked up from germline, CDR1 is SEHNR and CDR2 is FQNEAQ (reference sequence). The V gene lost 5 bases and the J gene lost 4 bases, with 11 bases spanning the gap. The length of the CDR3 is 13 residues. The CDR3 DNA is TGTGCCAGCAGCCCAGGGTCCCCCTATGGCTACACCTTC. It translates to CASSPGSPYGYTF.

To note about this clonotype: A read error may explain this, as a much larger clone is one base away. The chain combines TRBV15 with TRBJ2-3; 10 bases align to TRBD2. This CDR3 comprises 17 residues. Germline V gene data show CDR1 as LNHNV and CDR2 as YYDKDF (reference sequence). Trimming cost V 0 bases and J 3 bases; bases outside gene matches: 6. CDR3 amino acids: CATSRDLLAGRTDTQYF. Here the CDR3 DNA reads TGTGCCACCAGCAGAGACCTACTAGCGGGGCGTACAGATACGCAGTATTTT.

This clonotype appeared a few times. This chain uses TRBV5-1 with TRBJ2-2; 8 bases line up with TRBD2. The V gene end was trimmed by 5 bases and the J gene end by 4 bases; junction bases not matched to a gene: 13. Germline CDR1 SGHRS, CDR2 YFSETQ. This CDR3 has 17 residues. CDR3 region: CASRDLGGRSSTGELFF. The DNA of the CDR3 is TGCGCCAGCAGGGACCTTGGCGGGAGGTCGAGCACCGGGGAGCTGTTTTTT.

This clonotype was seen repeatedly, ten times or more. The J gene is TRBJ2-7, the V gene TRBV5-6, with 10 bases lining up with TRBD1. Germline assignment: CDR1 SGHDT and CDR2 YYEEEE. This CDR3 contains 15 residues. With 0 bases clipped from V and 5 bases from J, the junction kept 5 bases outside the gene matches. CDR3 in amino acids: CASSLVRDRGHEQYF. The CDR3 nucleotides are TGTGCCAGCAGCTTGGTTCGGGACAGGGGTCACGAGCAGTACTTC.

At least ten counts were recorded for this clonotype. This sequence joins TRBV25-1 and TRBJ1-6, with a tentative D call TRBD1 (6 bases). Trimming pared 4 bases from V and 0 bases from J, leaving 10 bases between. The CDR3 is made up of 16 amino acids. The V gene's germline CDR1 is MGHDK and CDR2 SYGVNS. The CDR3 is CASSGRGSSYNSPLHF. The CDR3 nucleotides are TGTGCCAGCAGTGGCAGGGGCAGCTCCTATAATTCACCCCTCCACTTT.

This clonotype was counted once. A much larger clonotype is one base distant, so this may be a read error. The final CDR3 position lacks the conserved phenylalanine or tryptophan, pointing to a likely read error. CDR3 in DNA: TGCAGTGCCGAGCGAGGAAACACCATATATTTG. Translated, it gives CSAERGNTIYL. The gene calls are TRBV20-1 and TRBJ1-3; D gene unclear. CDR1 and CDR2 (germline): DFQATT, SNEGSKA (reference sequence). The V end was cut by 6 bases, the J end by 4 bases, with 7 bases between. The CDR3 is 11 residues long.

The chain recombines TRBV11-1 with TRBJ2-2; unclear D gene. CDR3 size: 12 residues. Between the trimmed V and J ends, which lost 6 bases and 4 bases, there was a span of 6 bases. CDR1 is SGHAT, CDR2 FQDESV, per germline (reference sequence). The CDR3 DNA sequence: TGTGCCAGCAGGAGACTCACCGGGGAGCTGTTTTTT. It is translated as CASRRLTGELFF.

On this clonotype itself: The CDR3 does not end in the conserved phenylalanine or tryptophan, so this is likely a read error. The rearrangement links TRBV7-2 to TRBJ2-3, with D perhaps TRBD2 (5 bases). Germline CDR1 and CDR2: SGHTA and FQGNSA. The CDR3 extends over 14 amino acids. V lost 4 bases, J lost 10 bases, and 18 bases lay in between. This CDR3 reads CASSYIGGPDPQYL. The CDR3 DNA reads TGTGCCAGCAGCTATATAGGAGGCCCCGATCCGCAGTATCTT.

The V call is TRBV20-1, the J call TRBJ2-7, with 10 bases lining up with TRBD2. Trimming removed 6 bases from V and 7 bases from J; junction bases left unmatched: 9. Per germline, CDR1 DFQATT and CDR2 SNEGSKA (reference sequence). The CDR3 runs 13 residues. CDR3 loop: CSARAGGPREQYF. The CDR3 nucleotides read TGCAGTGCCCGAGCGGGGGGGCCTAGGGAGCAGTACTTC.

In the case of this clonotype: A much larger clonotype is one base distant, so this may be a read error. The chain employs TRBV12-3 or TRBV12-4 and TRBJ2-7, with TRBD1 as a possible D gene (6 bases). CDR3 length equals 14 residues. V was shortened by 3 bases and J by 5 bases, with 14 bases between the two germline ends. The CDR3 nucleotides read TGTGCCAGCAGTTTCGGCAGGGGAGCCCACGAGCAGTACTTC. It is translated as CASSFGRGAHEQYF.

This clonotype was seen a few times. J is TRBJ1-5 and V is TRBV19; no definite D call. Germline lookup yields CDR1 LNHDA and CDR2 SQIVND (reference sequence). V lost 6 bases to trimming and J lost 4 bases, with 19 bases between them. The CDR3 totals 16 residues. Here the CDR3 DNA reads TGTGCCAGTAGGGACCCCAAGGGTAGTTGGAATCAGCCCCAGCATTTT. It specifies CASRDPKGSWNQPQHF.

About this clonotype: This may arise from a read error, as a much more abundant clone is one base away. The rearrangement joins TRBV6-6 to TRBJ1-5; maybe TRBD1 (5 bases). CDR3 length: 19 residues. Germline values: CDR1 MNHNY, CDR2 SVGAGI (reference sequence). The CDR3 region is CAGSTPVPDGGYSNQPQHF. In nucleotides, the CDR3 is TGTGCCGGCAGCACACCCGTGCCCGATGGGGGATATAGCAATCAGCCCCAGCATTTT.

V and J are TRBV27 and TRBJ1-6; 9 bases are a match to TRBD1. The V segment lost 3 bases and the J segment 8 bases; nucleotides outside the gene matches: 8. The germline V gene has CDR1 MNHEY and CDR2 SMNVEV (reference sequence). This CDR3 spans 16 amino acids. The CDR3 loop reads CASSFNRGLSDSPLHF. The DNA of the CDR3 is TGTGCCAGCAGTTTTAACAGGGGGCTGAGTGATTCACCCCTCCACTTT.

A word on this clonotype: Given the absence of the conserved phenylalanine or tryptophan at the CDR3 end, a read error is likely. The chain recombines TRBV18 with TRBJ2-7, with 13 bases identical to TRBD2. Germline trimming cut 3 bases from V and 1 base from J; bases unmatched to any gene: 3. CDR1 and CDR2 from the germline V gene are KGHSH and LQKENI. This CDR3 contains 16 residues. CDR3 protein: CASSPPGLAGSYEQYI. CDR3 in DNA: TGTGCCAGCTCACCGCCGGGACTAGCGGGGTCCTACGAGCAGTACATC.

The table lists this clonotype with a few counts. The V call is TRBV2, the J call TRBJ1-2, with D tentatively TRBD1 (5 bases). In germline, CDR1 is SNHLY, CDR2 FYNNEI. V was cut by 7 bases and J by 4 bases, with 13 bases left in between. The CDR3 contains 13 residues. The DNA of the CDR3 is TGTGCCAGCACTCAGGGACTGTTCTATGGCTACACCTTC. It codes for CASTQGLFYGYTF.

The chain has TRBV6-2 or TRBV6-3 and TRBJ2-2, with a weak D call TRBD2 (5 bases). The CDR3 loop spans 15 amino acids. Per germline, CDR1 MNHEY and CDR2 SVGEGT. V lost 3 bases and J 5 bases, leaving 13 bases between the germline ends. CDR3 amino acids: CASSYSGGWTGELFF. The CDR3, as DNA: TGTGCCAGCAGTTATAGTGGAGGATGGACCGGGGAGCTGTTTTTT.